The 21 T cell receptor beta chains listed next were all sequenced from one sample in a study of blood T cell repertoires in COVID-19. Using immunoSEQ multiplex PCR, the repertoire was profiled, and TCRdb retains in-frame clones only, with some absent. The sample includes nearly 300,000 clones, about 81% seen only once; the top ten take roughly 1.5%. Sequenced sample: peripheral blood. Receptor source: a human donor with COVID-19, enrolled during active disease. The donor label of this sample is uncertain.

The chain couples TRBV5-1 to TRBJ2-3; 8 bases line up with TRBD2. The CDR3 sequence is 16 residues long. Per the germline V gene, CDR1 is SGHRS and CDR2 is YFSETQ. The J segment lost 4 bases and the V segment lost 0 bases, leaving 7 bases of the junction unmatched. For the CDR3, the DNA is TGCGCCAGCAGCTTGGTTAGCGGGACATTTCCAGATACGCAGTATTTT. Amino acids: CASSLVSGTFPDTQYF.

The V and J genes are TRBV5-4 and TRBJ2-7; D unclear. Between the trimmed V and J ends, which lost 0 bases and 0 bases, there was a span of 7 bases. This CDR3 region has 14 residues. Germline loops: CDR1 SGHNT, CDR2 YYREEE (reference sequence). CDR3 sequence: CASSLGSSSYEQYF. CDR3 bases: TGTGCCAGCAGCTTGGGTAGTAGCTCCTACGAGCAGTACTTC. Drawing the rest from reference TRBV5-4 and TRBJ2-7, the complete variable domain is ETGVTQSPTHLIKTRGQQVTLRCSSQSGHNTVSWYQQALGQGPQFIFQYYREEENGRGNFPPRFSGLQFPNYSSELNVNALELDDSALYLCASSLGSSSYEQYFGPGTRLTVT.

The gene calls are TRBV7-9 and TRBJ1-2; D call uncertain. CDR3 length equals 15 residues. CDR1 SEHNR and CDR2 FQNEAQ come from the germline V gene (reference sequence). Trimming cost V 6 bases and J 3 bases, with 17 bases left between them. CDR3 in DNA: TGTGCCAGCAGGCTGGCAGGTCTCAAGGACTATGGCTACACCTTC. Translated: CASRLAGLKDYGYTF.

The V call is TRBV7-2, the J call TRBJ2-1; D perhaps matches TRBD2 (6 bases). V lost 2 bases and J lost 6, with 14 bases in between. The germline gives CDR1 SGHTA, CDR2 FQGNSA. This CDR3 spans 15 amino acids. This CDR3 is CASSLLLAFGNEQFF. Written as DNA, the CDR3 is TGTGCCAGCAGCTTATTACTAGCTTTCGGCAATGAGCAGTTCTTC. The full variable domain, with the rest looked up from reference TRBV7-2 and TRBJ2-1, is GAGVSQSPSNKVTEKGKDVELRCDPISGHTALYWYRQSLGQGLEFLIYFQGNSAPDKSGLPSDRFSAERTGGSVSTLTIQRTQQEDSAVYLCASSLLLAFGNEQFFGPGTRLTVL.

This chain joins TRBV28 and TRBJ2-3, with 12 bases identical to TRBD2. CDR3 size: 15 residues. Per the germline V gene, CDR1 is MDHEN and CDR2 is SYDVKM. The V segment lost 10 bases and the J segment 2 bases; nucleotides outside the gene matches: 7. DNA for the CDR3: TGTGCCACCACACCTAGCGGGAGGGACACAGATACGCAGTATTTT. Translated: CATTPSGRDTDTQYF.

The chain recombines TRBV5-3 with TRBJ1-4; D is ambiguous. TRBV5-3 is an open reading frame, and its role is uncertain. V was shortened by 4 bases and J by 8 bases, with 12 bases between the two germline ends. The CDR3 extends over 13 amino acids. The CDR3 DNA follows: TGTGCCAGAAGCCTGAAGCCGCGGGAAAAACTGTTTTTT. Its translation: CARSLKPREKLFF.

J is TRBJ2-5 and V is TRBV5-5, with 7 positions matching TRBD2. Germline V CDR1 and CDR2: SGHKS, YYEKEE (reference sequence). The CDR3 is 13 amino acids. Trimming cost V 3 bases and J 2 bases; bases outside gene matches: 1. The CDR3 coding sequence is TGTGCCAGCAGCTGGGGACTACAAGAGACCCAGTACTTC. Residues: CASSWGLQETQYF. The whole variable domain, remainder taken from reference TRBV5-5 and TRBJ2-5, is DAGVTQSPTHLIKTRGQQVTLRCSPISGHKSVSWYQQVLGQGPQFIFQYYEKEERGRGNFPDRFSARQFPNYSSELNVNALLLGDSALYLCASSWGLQETQYFGPGTRLLVL.

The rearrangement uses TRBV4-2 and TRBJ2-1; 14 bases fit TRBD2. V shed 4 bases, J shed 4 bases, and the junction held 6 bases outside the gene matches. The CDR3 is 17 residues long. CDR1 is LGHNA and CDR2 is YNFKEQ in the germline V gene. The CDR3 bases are TGTGCCAGCAGCCCTGGACTAGCGGGAGGTTTATACAATGAGCAGTTCTTC. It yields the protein CASSPGLAGGLYNEQFF.

In nucleotides, the CDR3 is TGTGCCAGCACCCCGGGACTAGCGGGAAACATTCAGTACTTC. Its protein is CASTPGLAGNIQYF. The genes are TRBV11-2 and TRBJ2-4, with 12 bases that match TRBD2. The length of the CDR3 is 14 residues. The ends lost 7 bases at V and 6 bases at J; junction bases unmatched: 4. Germline V gives CDR1 SGHAT, CDR2 FQNNGV.

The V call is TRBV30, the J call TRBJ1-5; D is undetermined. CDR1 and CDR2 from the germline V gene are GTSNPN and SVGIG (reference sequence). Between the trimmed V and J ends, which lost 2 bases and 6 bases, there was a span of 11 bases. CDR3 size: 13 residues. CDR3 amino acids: CAWSQSGSQPQHF. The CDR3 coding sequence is TGTGCCTGGAGTCAATCGGGTTCTCAGCCCCAGCATTTT.

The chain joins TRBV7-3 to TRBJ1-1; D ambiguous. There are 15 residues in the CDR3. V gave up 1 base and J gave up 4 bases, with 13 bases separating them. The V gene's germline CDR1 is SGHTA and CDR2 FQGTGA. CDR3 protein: CASSLSPETFTEAFF. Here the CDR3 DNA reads TGTGCCAGCAGCTTAAGTCCAGAAACATTCACTGAAGCTTTCTTT.

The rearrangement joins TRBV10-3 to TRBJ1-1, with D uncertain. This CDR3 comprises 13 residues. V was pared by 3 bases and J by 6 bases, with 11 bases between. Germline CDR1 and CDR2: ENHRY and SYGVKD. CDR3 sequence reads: CAISDFGQAEAFF. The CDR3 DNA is TGTGCCATCAGTGATTTTGGGCAAGCTGAAGCTTTCTTT.

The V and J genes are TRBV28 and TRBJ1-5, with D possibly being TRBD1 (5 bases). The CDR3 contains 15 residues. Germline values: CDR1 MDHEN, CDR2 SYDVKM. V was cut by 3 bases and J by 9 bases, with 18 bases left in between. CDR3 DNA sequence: TGTGCCAGCAGTTTGGTCAGCGGGAGGGGATGGCCCCAGCATTTT. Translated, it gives CASSLVSGRGWPQHF.

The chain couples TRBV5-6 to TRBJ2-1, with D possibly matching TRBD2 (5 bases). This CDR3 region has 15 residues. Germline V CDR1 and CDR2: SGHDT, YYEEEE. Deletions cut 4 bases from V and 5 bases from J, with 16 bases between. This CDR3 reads CASSIPGTSHNEQFF. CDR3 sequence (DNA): TGTGCCAGCAGCATACCGGGAACTTCTCACAATGAGCAGTTCTTC.

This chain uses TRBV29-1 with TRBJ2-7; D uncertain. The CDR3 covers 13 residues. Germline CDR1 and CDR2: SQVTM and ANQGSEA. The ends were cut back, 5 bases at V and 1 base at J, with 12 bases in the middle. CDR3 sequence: CSVKPSGSYEQYF. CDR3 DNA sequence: TGCAGCGTTAAACCCTCGGGTTCCTACGAGCAGTACTTC.

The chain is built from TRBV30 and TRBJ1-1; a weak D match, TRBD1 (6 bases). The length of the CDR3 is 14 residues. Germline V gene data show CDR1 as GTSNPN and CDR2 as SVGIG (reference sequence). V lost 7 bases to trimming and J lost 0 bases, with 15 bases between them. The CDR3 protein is CALTGSIMNTEAFF. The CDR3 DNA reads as TGTGCCTTGACAGGTTCTATTATGAACACTGAAGCTTTCTTT.

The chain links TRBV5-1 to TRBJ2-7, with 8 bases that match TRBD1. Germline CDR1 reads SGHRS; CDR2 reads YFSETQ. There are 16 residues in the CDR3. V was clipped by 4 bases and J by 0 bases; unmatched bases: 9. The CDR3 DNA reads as TGCGCCAGCAGCAAATCGACAGGGGACCCCTCCTACGAGCAGTACTTC. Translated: CASSKSTGDPSYEQYF.

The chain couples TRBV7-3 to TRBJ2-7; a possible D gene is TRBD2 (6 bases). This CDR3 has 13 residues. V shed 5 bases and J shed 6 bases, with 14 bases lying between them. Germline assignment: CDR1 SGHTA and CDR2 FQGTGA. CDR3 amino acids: CASSPQRLGEQYF. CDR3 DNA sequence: TGTGCCAGCAGCCCTCAGCGACTAGGCGAGCAGTACTTC.

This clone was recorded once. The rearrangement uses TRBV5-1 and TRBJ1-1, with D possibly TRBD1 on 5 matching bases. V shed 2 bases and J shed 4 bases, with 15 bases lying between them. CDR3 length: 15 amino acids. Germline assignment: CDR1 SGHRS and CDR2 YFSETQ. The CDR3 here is CASSFQEGRGTEAFF. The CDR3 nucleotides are TGCGCCAGCAGCTTTCAGGAGGGGCGCGGCACTGAAGCTTTCTTT.

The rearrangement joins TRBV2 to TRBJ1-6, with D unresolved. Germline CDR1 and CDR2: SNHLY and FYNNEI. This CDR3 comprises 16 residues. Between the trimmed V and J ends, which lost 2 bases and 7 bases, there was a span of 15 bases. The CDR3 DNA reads TGTGCCAGCAGTGAATTCTTAGACCCTAGGAATTCACCCCTCCACTTT. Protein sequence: CASSEFLDPRNSPLHF.

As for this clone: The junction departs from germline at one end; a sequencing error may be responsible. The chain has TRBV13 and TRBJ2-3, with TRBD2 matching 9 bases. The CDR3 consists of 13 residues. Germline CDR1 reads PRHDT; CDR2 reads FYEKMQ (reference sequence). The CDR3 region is CASRLAGADTQYF. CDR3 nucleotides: TGTGCCAGCAGGTTAGCGGGAGCAGATACGCAGTATTTT.